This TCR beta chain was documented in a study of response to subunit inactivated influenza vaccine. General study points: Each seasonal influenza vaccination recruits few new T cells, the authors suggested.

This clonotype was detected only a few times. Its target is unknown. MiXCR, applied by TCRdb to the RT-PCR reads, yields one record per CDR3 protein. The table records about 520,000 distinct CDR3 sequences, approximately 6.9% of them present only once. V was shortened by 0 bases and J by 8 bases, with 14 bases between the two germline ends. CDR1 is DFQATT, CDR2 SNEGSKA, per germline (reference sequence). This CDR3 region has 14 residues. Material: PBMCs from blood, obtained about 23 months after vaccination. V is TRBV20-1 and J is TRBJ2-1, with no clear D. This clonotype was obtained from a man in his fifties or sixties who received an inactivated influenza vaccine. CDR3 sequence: CSARESRRFDEQFF. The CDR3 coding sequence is TGCAGTGCTAGAGAGTCCCGTCGGTTTGATGAGCAGTTCTTC.